The entry that follows covers one T cell receptor (beta chain) sequence. This CDR3 has 16 amino acids. Trimming pared 7 bases from V and 7 bases from J, leaving 24 bases between. Germline V CDR1 and CDR2: LNHDA, SQIVND (reference sequence). This record belongs to a study of shared clonotypes between healthy human individuals. TCRdb keeps only in-frame clones here, not all; method: immunoSEQ multiplex PCR. The sample has some 2,000,000 clones; 90% to 95% are singletons. The sequence was collected from a man between 18 and 29 years old in good health. V usage is TRBV19 and J usage is TRBJ2-3; D is possibly TRBD1 (5 bases). The sequenced sample was naive CD4+ T cells sorted from blood. Subset in this sample: CD45RA+ positively selected. CDR3 nucleotide sequence: TGTGCCAGTAACCCCGAGCAGGGTGTTGCAAGGAATACGCAGTATTTT. It codes for CASNPEQGVARNTQYF. The full variable domain, with the rest looked up from reference TRBV19 and TRBJ2-3, is DGGITQSPKYLFRKEGQNVTLSCEQNLNHDAMYWYRQDPGQGLRLIYYSQIVNDFQKGDIAEGYSVSREKKESFPLTVTSAQKNPTAFYLCASNPEQGVARNTQYFGPGTRLTVL.